The 24 T cell receptor beta chains given below trace back to one sample, sequenced in a study of blood T cell repertoires in COVID-19. The table came from immunoSEQ multiplex PCR; TCRdb's copy has only in-frame clones and leaves some out. Of about 360,000 clones in the sample, around 87% were seen once. Sequences were obtained from peripheral blood. These TCRs come from a human donor in a cohort sampled during active COVID-19.

This clone showed up just once. The rearrangement uses TRBV21-1 and TRBJ2-2; TRBD1 reflects the table's D call only, with no check against the DNA. TRBV21-1 is a pseudogene segment. The CDR3 extends over 19 amino acids. The CDR3 nucleotides are TGTGCCAGCAGCAAACCCGACAGGGGGTCTATCGTAAACACCGGGGAGCTGTTTTTT. Translation gives CASSKPDRGSIVNTGELFF.

This clone turned up a few times. The chain carries TRBV5-4 and TRBJ1-2; D might be TRBD1 (6 bases). The V end lost 0 bases, the J end lost 3 bases, and 6 bases lay between the germline ends. The germline V gene has CDR1 SGHNT and CDR2 YYREEE (reference sequence). CDR3 size: 13 residues. The CDR3 here is CASSLEGDYGYTF. CDR3 sequence (DNA): TGTGCCAGCAGCTTGGAGGGGGACTATGGCTACACCTTC.

The chain couples TRBV2 to TRBJ1-2; 7 nucleotides agree with TRBD1. Germline values: CDR1 SNHLY, CDR2 FYNNEI. The CDR3 covers 12 residues. The trim removed 4 bases at V and 8 bases at J, leaving 4 bases unmatched. CDR3 loop: CASSGTGWGYTF. As DNA, the CDR3 is TGTGCCAGCAGTGGGACAGGTTGGGGCTACACCTTC. The variable domain in full, with the rest retrieved from reference TRBV2 and TRBJ1-2, is EPEVTQTPSHQVTQMGQEVILRCVPISNHLYFYWYRQILGQKVEFLVSFYNNEISEKSEIFDDQFSVERPDGSNFTLKIRSTKLEDSAMYFCASSGTGWGYTFGSGTRLTVV.

The chain is built from TRBV5-1 and TRBJ2-2, with D perhaps TRBD1 (6 bases). The CDR3 runs to 15 residues. The V and J ends lost 1 base and 6 bases respectively, with 13 bases between them. Germline-derived CDR1 and CDR2 are SGHRS and YFSETQ. CDR3 sequence reads: CASSLSRGPPGELFF. In nucleotides, the CDR3 is TGCGCCAGCAGCTTGAGCAGGGGCCCTCCCGGGGAGCTGTTTTTT.

The rearrangement joins TRBV7-9 to TRBJ2-3; no firm D call. Germline lookup yields CDR1 SEHNR and CDR2 FQNEAQ (reference sequence). V gave up 2 bases and J gave up 3 bases, with 6 bases separating them. CDR3 length: 13 residues. This chain's CDR3 is CASSLSQTDTQYF. The DNA for the CDR3 is TGTGCCAGCAGCTTATCGCAGACAGATACGCAGTATTTT.

The chain recombines TRBV6-6 with TRBJ2-3; 8 bases are shared with TRBD2. Germline CDR1 MNHNY, CDR2 SVGAGI (reference sequence). J gave up 2 bases and V 0 bases, and 4 bases lay outside the gene matches. The CDR3 runs to 16 residues. In DNA form, the CDR3 reads TGTGCCAGCAGTTACTCTCGCGGGGGGCTCACAGATACGCAGTATTTT. Amino acid sequence: CASSYSRGGLTDTQYF.

This chain links TRBV7-9 with TRBJ2-2; D unclear. The germline gives CDR1 SEHNR, CDR2 FQNEAQ (reference sequence). The CDR3 consists of 13 residues. The germline V and J ends were trimmed by 3 bases and 10 bases, with 12 bases remaining between them. Written as DNA, the CDR3 is TGTGCCAGCAGCTTGGCTAATGAGGTGGAGCTGTTTTTT. Its translation: CASSLANEVELFF. The full variable domain, in which reference TRBV7-9 and TRBJ2-2 provide the parts outside the CDR3, is DTGVSQNPRHKITKRGQNVTFRCDPISEHNRLYWYRQTLGQGPEFLTYFQNEAQLEKSRLLSDRFSAERPKGSFSTLEIQRTEQGDSAMYLCASSLANEVELFFGEGSRLTVL.

The V call is TRBV7-9, the J call TRBJ1-2, with a weak D call TRBD1 (5 bases). CDR1 and CDR2 (germline): SEHNR, FQNEAQ (reference sequence). This CDR3 has 14 residues. Trimming stripped 5 bases from V and 1 base from J, with 11 bases between. The CDR3 DNA is TGTGCCAGCAGCCCCCAGGGATTTAACTATGGCTACACCTTC. Amino acids: CASSPQGFNYGYTF. Full variable domain (remainder filled in from reference TRBV7-9 and TRBJ1-2): DTGVSQNPRHKITKRGQNVTFRCDPISEHNRLYWYRQTLGQGPEFLTYFQNEAQLEKSRLLSDRFSAERPKGSFSTLEIQRTEQGDSAMYLCASSPQGFNYGYTFGSGTRLTVV.

The rearrangement joins TRBV6-1 to TRBJ2-5, with 10 bases that match TRBD1. The CDR3 has 16 amino acids. CDR1 and CDR2 (germline): MNHNS, SASEGT. Trimming at V came to 1 base and at J to 2 bases, leaving 4 bases not matched to a gene. CDR3 residues: CASSEVLDRGQETQYF. The CDR3 region has the DNA TGTGCCAGCAGTGAAGTTTTGGACAGGGGGCAAGAGACCCAGTACTTC.

V gene TRBV29-1 combines with J gene TRBJ2-7; 8 bases map to TRBD1. Germline V gene lookup returns CDR1 SQVTM and CDR2 ANQGSEA. V was pared by 4 bases and J by 5 bases, with 7 bases of the junction left unmatched. The CDR3 has 13 residues. The CDR3 sequence is CSVVPTGVNEQYF. CDR3 sequence (DNA): TGCAGCGTTGTTCCGACAGGGGTGAACGAGCAGTACTTC.

The chain is built from TRBV7-2 and TRBJ2-5; the D is unclear. CDR3 size: 15 residues. Germline V gene sequence: CDR1 SGHTA, CDR2 FQGNSA. The V end was cut by 2 bases, the J end by 6 bases, with 16 bases between. The CDR3 coding sequence is TGTGCCAGCAGCTTACCGGGTCCCTCGAGACAGACCCAGTACTTC. It codes for CASSLPGPSRQTQYF.

The chain is built from TRBV29-1 and TRBJ2-5; the D gene is possibly TRBD2 (6 bases). The CDR3 runs 13 residues. V was pared by 6 bases and J by 3 bases, with 14 bases between. Germline loops: CDR1 SQVTM, CDR2 ANQGSEA. CDR3 protein: CSVLLGLKETQYF. The CDR3 DNA sequence: TGCAGCGTCCTCCTGGGACTCAAAGAGACCCAGTACTTC.

In its sample, this clone was seen once. The chain recombines TRBV5-1 with TRBJ2-6; 9 bases are shared with TRBD1. The CDR3 sequence is 18 residues long. J lost 2 bases, V lost 1 base, and 7 bases had no gene match. Germline CDR1 reads SGHRS; CDR2 reads YFSETQ. This CDR3 reads CASSLRDRVLPGANVLTF. In DNA form, the CDR3 reads TGCGCCAGCAGCTTGAGGGACAGGGTGTTACCTGGGGCCAACGTCCTGACTTTC.

The rearrangement links TRBV7-9 to TRBJ1-1, with 9 bases matching TRBD1. The V segment lost 4 bases and the J segment 8 bases; nucleotides outside the gene matches: 5. The CDR3 is 13 amino acids. Looked up from germline, CDR1 is SEHNR and CDR2 is FQNEAQ (reference sequence). The CDR3 protein is CASSSDRGEEAFF. CDR3 nucleotides: TGTGCCAGCAGCTCGGACAGGGGCGAAGAAGCTTTCTTT. Using reference TRBV7-9 and TRBJ1-1 for the parts outside the CDR3, the full variable domain is DTGVSQNPRHKITKRGQNVTFRCDPISEHNRLYWYRQTLGQGPEFLTYFQNEAQLEKSRLLSDRFSAERPKGSFSTLEIQRTEQGDSAMYLCASSSDRGEEAFFGQGTRLTVV.

The chain has TRBV10-3 and TRBJ2-7; D perhaps matches TRBD1 (6 bases). CDR1 ENHRY and CDR2 SYGVKD come from the germline V gene. This CDR3 comprises 12 residues. For the CDR3, the DNA is TGTGCGTCGGGGACATCTCCCTACGAGCAGTACTTC. Residues: CASGTSPYEQYF.

This clone was picked up one time. The gene calls are TRBV27 and TRBJ2-1; 11 bases are a match to TRBD2. The V gene end was trimmed by 7 bases and the J gene end by 2 bases; junction bases not matched to a gene: 7. Germline V gene sequence: CDR1 MNHEY, CDR2 SMNVEV (reference sequence). The CDR3 contains 16 residues. The CDR3 region is CASTQGTSGTYNEQFF. CDR3 DNA: TGTGCCAGCACCCAGGGGACTAGCGGAACCTACAATGAGCAGTTCTTC.

This clone was counted once. The gene calls are TRBV10-3 and TRBJ1-1; maybe TRBD1 (5 bases). Trimming cost V 5 bases and J 1 base, with 14 bases left between them. Germline V gives CDR1 ENHRY, CDR2 SYGVKD. The CDR3 extends over 15 amino acids. This CDR3 reads CAISSHGGENTEAFF. The CDR3, as DNA: TGTGCCATCAGTTCCCACGGGGGGGAGAACACTGAAGCTTTCTTT.

Concerning this clone itself: At one end the junction does not follow the germline gene, possibly because of a read error. V gene TRBV18 combines with J gene TRBJ2-5; possibly TRBD1 for D (6 bases). Germline V gene data show CDR1 as KGHSH and CDR2 as LQKENI. CDR3 size: 15 residues. The CDR3 sequence is CVSSPADSIQETQYF. The CDR3 coding sequence is TGTGTCAGCTCACCTGCGGACAGCATACAAGAGACCCAGTACTTC.

The chain uses TRBV4-1 and TRBJ2-1; D not certain. The CDR3 is made up of 15 amino acids. Per the germline V gene, CDR1 is MGHRA and CDR2 is YSYEKL. With 0 bases removed from V and 4 bases from J, the gap between germline ends came to 10 bases. Here the CDR3 DNA reads TGCGCCAGCAGCCAAGAGGAGCGTAGATACAATGAGCAGTTCTTC. This gives the protein CASSQEERRYNEQFF.

J is TRBJ2-3 and V is TRBV7-3, with a tentative D call TRBD1 (5 bases). Germline-derived CDR1 and CDR2 are SGHTA and FQGTGA. Trimming took 5 bases from V and 7 from J, leaving 22 bases between them. The CDR3 has 16 amino acids. CDR3 region: CASSPDIEGAPNTQYF. CDR3 sequence (DNA): TGTGCCAGCAGCCCCGACATCGAAGGGGCACCAAATACGCAGTATTTT.

The chain recombines TRBV5-1 with TRBJ2-3; D possibly corresponds to TRBD1 (5 bases). Germline CDR1 SGHRS, CDR2 YFSETQ. The CDR3 is 14 residues long. Trimming took 0 bases from V and 4 from J, leaving 9 bases between them. The CDR3 nucleotides read TGCGCCAGCAGCTTGGCCAGGGTAGCAGATACGCAGTATTTT. Amino acid sequence: CASSLARVADTQYF.

This chain uses TRBV19 with TRBJ2-6; D is possibly TRBD1 (5 bases). This CDR3 contains 17 residues. Trimming removed 6 bases at V and 0 bases at J, with 15 bases between. Germline values: CDR1 LNHDA, CDR2 SQIVND (reference sequence). The CDR3 DNA follows: TGTGCCAGTAGCGCAGGGATTTACCTCTCTGGGGCCAACGTCCTGACTTTC. As protein: CASSAGIYLSGANVLTF. The variable domain in full, completed from reference TRBV19 and TRBJ2-6, reads DGGITQSPKYLFRKEGQNVTLSCEQNLNHDAMYWYRQDPGQGLRLIYYSQIVNDFQKGDIAEGYSVSREKKESFPLTVTSAQKNPTAFYLCASSAGIYLSGANVLTFGAGSRLTVL.

The chain uses TRBV6-1 and TRBJ1-5; possibly TRBD1 for D (6 bases). Germline V gene sequence: CDR1 MNHNS, CDR2 SASEGT. The CDR3 is 15 residues long. Trimming stripped 2 bases from V and 0 bases from J, with 8 bases between. The DNA for the CDR3 is TGTGCCAGCAGTGAATCGACAGGTAGCAATCAGCCCCAGCATTTT. It yields the protein CASSESTGSNQPQHF.

V usage is TRBV5-1 and J usage is TRBJ2-1, with TRBD2 identical over 8 bases. V lost 5 bases to trimming and J lost 1 base; unmatched junction nucleotides: 5. CDR1 is SGHRS and CDR2 is YFSETQ in the germline V gene. The CDR3 length is 15 residues. CDR3 sequence: CASRSSGLSYNEQFF. CDR3 in DNA: TGCGCCAGCAGATCTAGCGGGCTATCCTACAATGAGCAGTTCTTC.